The 3 T cell receptor beta chains given below trace back to one sample, sequenced in a study of blood T cell repertoires in COVID-19. The protocol was immunoSEQ multiplex PCR, while the TCRdb copy is restricted to in-frame clones and leaves out a portion. Here the sample spans about 91,000 clones, 70% to 90% being singletons. Input material: peripheral blood. The receptors come from an elderly woman with active COVID-19.

V usage is TRBV18 and J usage is TRBJ1-6, with D hard to call. This CDR3 comprises 15 residues. The V end lost 5 bases, the J end lost 0 bases, and 8 bases lay between the germline ends. Germline CDR1 and CDR2: KGHSH and LQKENI. This CDR3 is CASSSVSSYNSPLHF. CDR3 in DNA: TGTGCCAGCTCAAGTGTCAGCTCCTATAATTCACCCCTCCACTTT.

The chain employs TRBV19 and TRBJ2-1, with TRBD2 as a possible D gene (6 bases). The CDR3 is made up of 15 amino acids. Between the trimmed V and J ends, which lost 4 bases and 6 bases, there was a span of 16 bases. Germline V gene data show CDR1 as LNHDA and CDR2 as SQIVND (reference sequence). In nucleotides, the CDR3 is TGTGCCAGTAGTAGGTCAGCTTCCGGGGGCAATGAGCAGTTCTTC. Protein product: CASSRSASGGNEQFF.

This chain joins TRBV19 and TRBJ2-5, with D unclear. The germline V and J ends were trimmed by 0 bases and 4 bases, with 6 bases remaining between them. Germline CDR1 LNHDA, CDR2 SQIVND (reference sequence). The CDR3 is made up of 13 amino acids. The CDR3: CASSIDTGETQYF. CDR3 in DNA: TGTGCCAGTAGTATAGATACCGGAGAGACCCAGTACTTC.